Below, one TCR beta chain is given with its context. Its antigen remains unknown. Template switching introduced UMIs that contain a 6-nucleotide sample barcode. TCRdb reworked the 5' RACE reads into one entry per CDR3 protein, no DNA. This table holds about 170,000 distinct CDR3 sequences. The record originates from a study of monozygotic twins with inflammatory bowel disease. Overall study results and limits: Differing T cell subtypes remained indistinguishable. Versus healthy twins, IBD patients showed fewer clonotypes shared with others, especially with disease activity.

CDR1 and CDR2 from the germline V gene are DFQATT and SNEGSKA (reference sequence). The CDR3 totals 17 residues. The rearrangement uses TRBV20-1 and TRBJ2-1; TCRdb names TRBD1, which stays unverified in the absence of DNA. This TCR derives from a human donor with ulcerative colitis or Crohn's disease, or a healthy co-twin of an affected twin (not recorded which). Material: blood. CDR3: CSASDRDREGSYNEQFF.